These 3 T cell receptor beta chains were sequenced from one sample in a study of shared clonotypes between healthy human individuals. Produced via immunoSEQ multiplex PCR; TCRdb's table is partial and in-frame only. This sample has about 2.4 million clones, with over 85% found just once. The specimen was naive CD4+ T cells from PBMCs. Stated subset: CD45RA+ positively selected. Receptors originate from a man between 18 and 29 years old in good health. Some clones in this sample may be carry-over from other donors' samples.

The chain links TRBV15 to TRBJ2-3; 9 bases agree with TRBD2. Germline CDR1 and CDR2: LNHNV and YYDKDF (reference sequence). The CDR3 consists of 14 residues. The V gene end was trimmed by 6 bases and the J gene end by 3 bases; junction bases not matched to a gene: 4. CDR3 sequence (DNA): TGTGCCACCAGTTTAAGCGGGAGGACAGATACGCAGTATTTT. The encoded protein is CATSLSGRTDTQYF.

The rearrangement links TRBV29-1 to TRBJ2-1, with D possibly matching TRBD2 (6 bases). There are 15 residues in the CDR3. Germline CDR1 is SQVTM and CDR2 is ANQGSEA. V dropped 7 bases and J dropped 4 bases, with 20 bases sitting between them. The CDR3 nucleotides read TGCAGCGCCAAAGGACGCCTAGCGCCGTACAATGAGCAGTTCTTC. Translating gives CSAKGRLAPYNEQFF.

In this sample, this clone turned up once. The CDR3 coding sequence is TGCGCCAGCAGCTTGTCGGGATTAGCTGGTGGCTACACCTTC. Translation: CASSLSGLAGGYTF. J is TRBJ1-2 and V is TRBV5-1; unclear D gene. The germline gives CDR1 SGHRS, CDR2 YFSETQ. The germline V and J ends were trimmed by 1 base and 7 bases, with 14 bases remaining between them. The CDR3 runs to 14 residues.